This T cell receptor beta chain was sequenced for a study of molecular identifiers for immune sequencing clone quantification. This clonotype has a count of ten or more. Each CDR3 protein is one row after TCRdb ran MiXCR on the PCR reads. The sample yields nearly 55,000 distinct CDR3 sequences, roughly a third seen once. CDR3 length: 12 residues. The V and J ends lost 5 bases and 6 bases respectively, with 9 bases between them. The germline gives CDR1 MNHEY, CDR2 SVGAGI. The clonotype originates from a human donor in good health. Some libraries in this study had Jurkat cell RNA spiked in. The chain is built from TRBV6-5 and TRBJ2-3, with D possibly TRBD2 on 7 matching bases. Source material: naive CD8+ T cells from blood, with Jurkat cell RNA spiked in. Subset of the sample: FACS-sorted CD8+CD4-CCR7+CD45RA+ naive T cells. The CDR3, as DNA: TGTGCCAGCAGTCCGGGGGGCGATACGCAGTATTTT. Protein product: CASSPGGDTQYF.